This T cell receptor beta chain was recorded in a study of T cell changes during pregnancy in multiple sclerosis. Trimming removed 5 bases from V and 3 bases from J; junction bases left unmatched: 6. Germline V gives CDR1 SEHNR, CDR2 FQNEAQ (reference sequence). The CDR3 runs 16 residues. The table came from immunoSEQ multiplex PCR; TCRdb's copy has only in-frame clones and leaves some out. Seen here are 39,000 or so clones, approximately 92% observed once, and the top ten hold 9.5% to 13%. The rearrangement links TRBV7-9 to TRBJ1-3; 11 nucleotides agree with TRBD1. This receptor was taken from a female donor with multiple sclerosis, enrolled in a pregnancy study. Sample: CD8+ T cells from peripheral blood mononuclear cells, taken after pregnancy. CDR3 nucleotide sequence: TGTGCCAGCAGCGCAGGACAGGGGGCCGGTGGAAACACCATATATTTT. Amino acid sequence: CASSAGQGAGGNTIYF. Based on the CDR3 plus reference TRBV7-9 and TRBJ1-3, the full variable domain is DTGVSQNPRHKITKRGQNVTFRCDPISEHNRLYWYRQTLGQGPEFLTYFQNEAQLEKSRLLSDRFSAERPKGSFSTLEIQRTEQGDSAMYLCASSAGQGAGGNTIYFGEGSWLTVV.